This entry features one T cell receptor (beta chain) sequence. No antigen is known for it. Base quality data are lacking; no much larger clone is found one base away. CDR1 and CDR2 are drawn from the germline V gene: SGHNT, YENEEA. Trimming removed 0 bases from V and 4 bases from J, leaving 3 bases between the germline ends. Including the terminal cysteine and phenylalanine, the CDR3 comprises 13 residues. Just the 39-base CDR3 DNA is kept, in frame starting at base 1. The data originate from a study of OX40 agonist ivuxolimab in advanced cancers. Background on the whole study: Ivuxolimab, which targeted the costimulatory receptor OX40 (CD134), was an agonistic, fully human IgG2 monoclonal antibody. Intravenous ivuxolimab was administered to patients every 2 weeks at six dose levels: 0.01, 0.1, 0.3, 1.5, 3 and 10 mg/kg. A male proportion of 82.7% and a mean age of approximately 55 years, ranging from about 23 to 79, were recorded for the dose-escalation cohort. Partial responses occurred in three dose-escalation patients: two with cutaneous melanoma and one with hepatocellular carcinoma. The paper covers the monotherapy dose-escalation part of the phase I ivuxolimab trial, which included N = 52 patients. Prior anti-PD-1, anti-PD-L1 or anti-CTLA-4 therapy was permitted, and checkpoint inhibitors had been received by 30% to 40% of dose-escalation patients. Of the approximately 53 patients in dose escalation, approximately 20 had hepatocellular carcinoma, some 15 had melanoma, 9 had renal cell carcinoma and 9 had head and neck cancer. Peripheral TCRbeta sequencing was intended to test whether TCR sequence diversity was altered and clonal T-cell expansion was caused by ivuxolimab. Results the study describes overall, beyond this receptor: The antigen specificity of the clonally expanded peripheral T cells was not determined. Low levels of normalized T-cell clonal expansion were also shown by some nonresponding patients. After ivuxolimab, expanded clones were on average more numerous among CD8+ T cells than among CD4+ T cells. At doses from 0.1 to 3.0 mg/kg, clonal expansion was seen in both CD4+ and CD8+ blood T cells between baseline and week 6. In the 0.1-3.0 mg/kg groups, partial responders had among the lowest normalized peripheral clonal expansion, particularly in CD8+ T cells.

The trial excluded patients who had a history of autoimmune disease or were on systemic immunosuppression. In every dose cohort, peripheral blood was drawn for TCR sequencing at baseline, cycle 4 day 1, and cycle 7 day 1. Samples were obtained from an open-label, multicenter, first-in-human phase I dose-escalation trial of ivuxolimab. Adults with locally advanced or metastatic head and neck squamous cell, hepatocellular, melanoma or renal cell carcinoma were enrolled in the trial. Before TCR sequencing, CD4+ T cells and CD8+ T cells from peripheral blood were sorted into separate populations. Genomic DNA was isolated from the sorted cells so that the TCRbeta CDR3 region could be sequenced. TCRbeta CDR3 regions were sequenced using the immunoSEQ Assay. TCRdb's version of the immuneACCESS table is confined to in-frame rearrangements and falls short of the full clone set. An unresolved V gene accounts for under half of the shortfall where checked; the remainder is of unknown origin. In all, the sample holds fewer than 80,000 clones, and approximately 85% of those were seen once. The ten most abundant clones make up approximately 5.1% of the sample.

Sequences were derived from CD4+ or CD8+ T cells sorted from blood, sampled in a trial of the OX40 agonist ivuxolimab. The sequence was collected from an adult with an advanced solid tumor such as melanoma, head and neck, liver or kidney cancer. The chain joins TRBV11-3 to TRBJ2-2; the D gene lacks a confident call. The nucleotide sequence is TGTGCCAGCAGCTTAGAGTTCACCGGGGAGCTGTTTTTT. Its protein reads: CASSLEFTGELFF.